In this sample, the clone carrying this T cell receptor beta chain turned up a few times. The data were produced by immunoSEQ multiplex PCR, yet TCRdb's version contains in-frame clones alone and is incomplete. The sample carries around 50,000 clones, roughly 78% recorded once. The data are from a study of memory CD4+ T cells and cytomegalovirus serostatus. Study at large: Donors were healthy Belgian adults, some 10 CMV seropositive and 24 seronegative.

Single viable CD3+CD4+CD8-CD45RO+ cells were sorted as the memory CD4+ T cells. CMV serostatus came from serum IgG against pp150, pp28, p38, p52. The source material was memory CD4+ T cells from blood. The source of this sequence is an adult in good health and CMV-seronegative.

CDR3: CASLRDGNTEAFF. CDR3 nucleotides: TGCGCCAGCCTCCGGGACGGGAACACTGAAGCTTTCTTT. The chain joins TRBV5-1 to TRBJ1-1; D may be TRBD1 (5 bases). CDR3 length equals 13 residues. CDR1 SGHRS and CDR2 YFSETQ come from the germline V gene. Between the trimmed V and J ends, which lost 7 bases and 1 base, there was a span of 11 bases.